This T cell receptor (beta chain) was sequenced in a study of T cells in Graves' hyperthyroidism and ophthalmopathy. Points from the study as a whole: Ophthalmopathy was model-predicted a median roughly 6.5 months pre-onset. Most thyroid clonotypes that were expanded above 0.001 also turned up in blood.

About this clonotype itself: The antigen remains undetermined. Germline is not matched at one junction end, which may reflect a read error.

The investigators amplified TCR beta CDR3 regions from RNA transcripts. HTBI primers were the set used in a first-round RT-PCR of the TCR CDR3. TCRdb re-analysed the multiplex PCR reads in MiXCR, keeping a single row per CDR3 protein. Among approximately 370,000 distinct CDR3 sequences listed, approximately 17% were seen once. The hyperthyroidism was newly diagnosed and had lasted under 2 months; the patients were aged 18 to 65. The PBMCs studied were ones that came from about 10 ml fresh peripheral blood. The CDR3 runs 17 residues. CDR1 is SGHVS, CDR2 FQNEAQ, per germline. The V call is TRBV7-8, the J call TRBJ1-1; the match to TRBD1 covers 7 bases. This clonotype was sampled from a woman between 25 and 40 years old with Graves' hyperthyroidism that later progressed to Graves' ophthalmopathy. The specimen sequenced was blood. In DNA, the CDR3 is TGTGCCTGCAGCTCACATAGACAGGGTGTCCAGGGCACTGAAGCTTTCTTT. It is translated as CACSSHRQGVQGTEAFF.